The 6 T cell receptor beta chains below were found in one sample sequenced in a study of human T cells and chemical hapten exposure. Each CDR3 protein gets one entry after TCRdb re-called the RACE reads with MiXCR. Here the sample spans 300,000 to 450,000 distinct CDR3 sequences, 4.8% being singletons. Regarding time point: patch test 1, 2 weeks after DPC sensitization. Treatment defined: therapeutic diphenylcyclopropenone sensitization with weekly scalp DPC. Material: whole blood, obtained in connection with sensitization to the hapten diphenylcyclopropenone (DPC). These receptors were collected from a woman between 50 and 59 years old with alopecia areata. Some clones in this sample may be carry-over from other donors' samples.

In this sample, this clonotype turned up many times. This rearrangement joins TRBV12-3 or TRBV12-4 to TRBJ1-5; 9 bases line up with TRBD1. CDR3 length equals 16 residues. The V and J ends lost 5 bases and 0 bases, in that order; junction bases with no gene match: 5. This CDR3 is CASSPGQGYSNQPQHF. The CDR3 DNA sequence: TGTGCCAGCAGTCCGGGACAGGGATATAGCAATCAGCCCCAGCATTTT.

This clonotype came up many times. The chain employs TRBV6-2 or TRBV6-3 and TRBJ2-7; TRBD1 might be the D (6 bases). V lost 4 bases and J lost 6, with 28 bases in between. The CDR3 extends over 18 amino acids. CDR1 and CDR2 (germline): MNHEY, SVGEGT. CDR3 bases: TGTGCCAGCAGTTCCTTGATCAGGGGAATCTTGAGGGCCCCCGAGCAGTACTTC. This codes for CASSSLIRGILRAPEQYF.

In its sample, this clonotype was seen many times. The CDR3 spells CASSQEVMGTSGYTF. CDR3 bases: TGTGCCAGCAGCCAAGAAGTAATGGGCACTTCCGGCTACACCTTC. The J gene is TRBJ1-2, the V gene TRBV4-2; unclear D gene. This CDR3 contains 15 residues. The V end lost 0 bases, the J end lost 8 bases, and 16 bases lay between the germline ends. Germline V CDR1 and CDR2: LGHNA, YNFKEQ.

This clonotype was counted only a few times. The chain recombines TRBV29-1 with TRBJ1-1; D gene ambiguous. V was clipped by 7 bases and J by 6 bases, with 12 bases between them. The CDR3 is 11 amino acids. Per the germline V gene, CDR1 is SQVTM and CDR2 is ANQGSEA. The CDR3 DNA reads TGCAGCGCCGTGGGGAGGTCTGAAGCTTTCTTT. It codes for CSAVGRSEAFF.

Written as DNA, the CDR3 is TGTGCTAGTGCAAGGTCGGGGGAAGAGACCCAGTACTTC. Its protein is CASARSGEETQYF. The chain carries TRBV12-5 and TRBJ2-5; TRBD2 is a possible D gene (6 bases). Germline loops: CDR1 LGHNT, CDR2 FRNRAP. The V end was cut by 7 bases, the J end by 3 bases, with 12 bases between. This CDR3 is 13 amino acids long.

This clonotype was observed many times. V usage is TRBV5-1 and J usage is TRBJ1-1; possibly TRBD1 for D (6 bases). CDR1 and CDR2 from the germline V gene are SGHRS and YFSETQ. V lost 2 bases and J lost 5, with 16 bases in between. The CDR3 spans 15 residues. The CDR3 protein is CASSFFGGYETEAFF. The CDR3 nucleotides read TGCGCCAGCAGCTTCTTCGGGGGCTATGAAACTGAAGCTTTCTTT. The full variable domain, in which reference TRBV5-1 and TRBJ1-1 provide the parts outside the CDR3, is KAGVTQTPRYLIKTRGQQVTLSCSPISGHRSVSWYQQTPGQGLQFLFEYFSETQRNKGNFPGRFSGRQFSNSRSEMNVSTLELGDSALYLCASSFFGGYETEAFFGQGTRLTVV.